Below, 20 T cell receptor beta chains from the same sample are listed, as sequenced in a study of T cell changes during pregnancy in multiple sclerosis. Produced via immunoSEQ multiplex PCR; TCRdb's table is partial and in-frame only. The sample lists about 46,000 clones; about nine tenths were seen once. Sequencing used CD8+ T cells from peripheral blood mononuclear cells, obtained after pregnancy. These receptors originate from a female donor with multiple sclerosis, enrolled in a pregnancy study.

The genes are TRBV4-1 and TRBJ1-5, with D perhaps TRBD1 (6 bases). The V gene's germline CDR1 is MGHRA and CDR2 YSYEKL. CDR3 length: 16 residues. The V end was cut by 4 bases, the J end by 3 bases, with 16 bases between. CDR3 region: CASSPEVGQYNQPQHF. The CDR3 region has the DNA TGCGCCAGCAGCCCGGAAGTAGGACAGTACAATCAGCCCCAGCATTTT.

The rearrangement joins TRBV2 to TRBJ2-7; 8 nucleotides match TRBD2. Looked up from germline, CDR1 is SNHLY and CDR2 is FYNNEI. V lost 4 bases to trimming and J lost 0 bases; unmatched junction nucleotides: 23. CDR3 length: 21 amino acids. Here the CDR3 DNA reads TGTGCCAGCAGTGGGACCGACGGGCTTGATAGCGGGGCATTGAGCTCCTACGAGCAGTACTTC. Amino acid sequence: CASSGTDGLDSGALSSYEQYF.

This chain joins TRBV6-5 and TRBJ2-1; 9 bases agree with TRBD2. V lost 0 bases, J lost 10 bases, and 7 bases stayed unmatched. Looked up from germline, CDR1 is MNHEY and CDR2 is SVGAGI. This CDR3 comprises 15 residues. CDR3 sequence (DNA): TGTGCCAGCAGTTACTCGACGATAGCGGGGGACGAGCAGTTCTTC. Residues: CASSYSTIAGDEQFF.

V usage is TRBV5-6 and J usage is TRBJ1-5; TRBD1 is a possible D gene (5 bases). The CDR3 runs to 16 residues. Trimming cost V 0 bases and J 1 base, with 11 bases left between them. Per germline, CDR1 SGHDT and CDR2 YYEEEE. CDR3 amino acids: CASSLEAGSSNQPQHF. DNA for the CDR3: TGTGCCAGCAGCTTGGAGGCAGGGTCAAGCAATCAGCCCCAGCATTTT.

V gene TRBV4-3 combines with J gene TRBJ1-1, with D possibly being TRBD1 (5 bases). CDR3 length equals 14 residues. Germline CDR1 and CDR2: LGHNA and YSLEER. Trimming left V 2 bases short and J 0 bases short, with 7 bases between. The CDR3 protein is CASSQQGLNTEAFF. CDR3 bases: TGCGCCAGCAGCCAACAGGGTTTGAACACTGAAGCTTTCTTT.

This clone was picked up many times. For the CDR3, the DNA is TGTGCCAGCAGTTTTCTGCCGGGAGGAGGCGAGCAGTACTTC. This encodes CASSFLPGGGEQYF. This chain links TRBV27 with TRBJ2-7, with TRBD2 identical over 7 bases. Looked up from germline, CDR1 is MNHEY and CDR2 is SMNVEV (reference sequence). The CDR3 is 14 residues long. The trim removed 3 bases at V and 6 bases at J, leaving 8 bases unmatched.

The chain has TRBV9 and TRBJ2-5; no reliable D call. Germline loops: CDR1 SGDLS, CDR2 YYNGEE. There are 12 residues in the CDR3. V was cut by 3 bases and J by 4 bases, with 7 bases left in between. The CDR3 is CASSGDLETQYF. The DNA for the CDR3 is TGTGCCAGCAGCGGTGACTTAGAGACCCAGTACTTC.

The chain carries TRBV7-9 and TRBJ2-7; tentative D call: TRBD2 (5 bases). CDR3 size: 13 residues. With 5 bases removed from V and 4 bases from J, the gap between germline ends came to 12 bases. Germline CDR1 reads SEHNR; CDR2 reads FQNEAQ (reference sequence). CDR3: CASSGIDYYEQYF. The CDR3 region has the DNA TGTGCCAGCAGCGGTATAGACTATTACGAGCAGTACTTC.

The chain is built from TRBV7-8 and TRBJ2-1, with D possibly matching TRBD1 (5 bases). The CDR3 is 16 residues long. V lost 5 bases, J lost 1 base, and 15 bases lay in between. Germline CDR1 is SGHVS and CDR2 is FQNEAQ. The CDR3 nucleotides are TGTGCCAGCAGCCCCCCATTGACAGTTTCCTACAATGAGCAGTTCTTC. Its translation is CASSPPLTVSYNEQFF.

The CDR3 sequence is CASSELAGVDEQYF. The CDR3 region has the DNA TGTGCCAGCAGTGAACTAGCGGGAGTAGACGAGCAGTACTTC. This rearrangement joins TRBV6-1 to TRBJ2-7, with TRBD2 identical over 10 bases. The CDR3 has 14 residues. The germline V gene encodes CDR1 MNHNS and CDR2 SASEGT. The J segment lost 5 bases and the V segment lost 2 bases, leaving 3 bases of the junction unmatched.

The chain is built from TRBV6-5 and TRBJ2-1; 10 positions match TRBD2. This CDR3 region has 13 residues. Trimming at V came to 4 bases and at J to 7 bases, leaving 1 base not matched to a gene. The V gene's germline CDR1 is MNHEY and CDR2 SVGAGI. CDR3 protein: CASSSGLANEQFF. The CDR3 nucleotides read TGTGCCAGCAGTTCGGGACTAGCGAATGAGCAGTTCTTC.

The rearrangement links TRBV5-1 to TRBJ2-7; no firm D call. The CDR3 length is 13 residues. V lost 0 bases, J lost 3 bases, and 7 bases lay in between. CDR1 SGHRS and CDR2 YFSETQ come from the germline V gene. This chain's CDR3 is CASSLDPYYEQYF. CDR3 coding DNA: TGCGCCAGCAGCTTGGATCCTTACTACGAGCAGTACTTC.

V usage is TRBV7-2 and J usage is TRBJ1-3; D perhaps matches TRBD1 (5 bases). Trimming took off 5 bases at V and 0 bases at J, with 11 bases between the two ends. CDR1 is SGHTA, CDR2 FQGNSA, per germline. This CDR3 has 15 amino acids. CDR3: CASSPTVLSGNTIYF. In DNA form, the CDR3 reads TGTGCCAGCAGCCCGACAGTCCTCTCTGGAAACACCATATATTTT. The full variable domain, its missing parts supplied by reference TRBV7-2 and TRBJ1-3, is GAGVSQSPSNKVTEKGKDVELRCDPISGHTALYWYRQSLGQGLEFLIYFQGNSAPDKSGLPSDRFSAERTGGSVSTLTIQRTQQEDSAVYLCASSPTVLSGNTIYFGEGSWLTVV.

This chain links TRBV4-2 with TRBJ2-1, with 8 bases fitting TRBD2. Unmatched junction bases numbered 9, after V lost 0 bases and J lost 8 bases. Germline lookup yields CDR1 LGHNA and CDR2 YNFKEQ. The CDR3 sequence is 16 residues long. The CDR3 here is CASSQDLAAGGHEQFF. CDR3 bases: TGTGCCAGCAGCCAAGATCTTGCGGCGGGGGGACATGAGCAGTTCTTC.

The CDR3 DNA follows: TGTGCCAGCAGCAAAACTTACGGGACAGGGGTGACTCGAGGGACCGGGGAGCTGTTTTTT. It specifies CASSKTYGTGVTRGTGELFF. The chain employs TRBV21-1 and TRBJ2-2; TRBD1 reflects the table's D call only, with no check against the DNA. TRBV21-1 has pseudogene status. The CDR3 spans 20 residues.

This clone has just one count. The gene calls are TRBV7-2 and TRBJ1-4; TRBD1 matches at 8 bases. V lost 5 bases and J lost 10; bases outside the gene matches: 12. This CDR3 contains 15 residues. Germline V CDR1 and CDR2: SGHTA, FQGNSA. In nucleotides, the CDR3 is TGTGCCAGCAGCGCTCCGGACAGGGCCAGGGTAAAACTGTTTTTT. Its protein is CASSAPDRARVKLFF.

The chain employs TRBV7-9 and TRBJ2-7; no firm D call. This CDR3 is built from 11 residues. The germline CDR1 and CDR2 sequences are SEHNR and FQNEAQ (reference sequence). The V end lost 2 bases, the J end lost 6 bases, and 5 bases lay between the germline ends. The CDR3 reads CASSLSGEQYF. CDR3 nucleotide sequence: TGTGCCAGCAGCTTATCGGGCGAGCAGTACTTC.

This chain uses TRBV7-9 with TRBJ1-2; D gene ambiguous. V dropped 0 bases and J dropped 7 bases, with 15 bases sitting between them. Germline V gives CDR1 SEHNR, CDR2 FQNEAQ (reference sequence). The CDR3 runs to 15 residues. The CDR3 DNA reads TGTGCCAGCAGCTTAGCTTTATCCATTCCGGGTGGCTACACCTTC. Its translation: CASSLALSIPGGYTF. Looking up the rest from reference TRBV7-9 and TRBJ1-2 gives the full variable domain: DTGVSQNPRHKITKRGQNVTFRCDPISEHNRLYWYRQTLGQGPEFLTYFQNEAQLEKSRLLSDRFSAERPKGSFSTLEIQRTEQGDSAMYLCASSLALSIPGGYTFGSGTRLTVV.

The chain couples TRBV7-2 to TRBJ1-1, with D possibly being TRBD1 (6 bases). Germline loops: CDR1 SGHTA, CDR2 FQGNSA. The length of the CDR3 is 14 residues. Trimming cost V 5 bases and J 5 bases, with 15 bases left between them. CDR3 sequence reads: CASSRPGQGTEAFF. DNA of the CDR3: TGTGCCAGCAGCCGGCCGGGTCAGGGGACTGAAGCTTTCTTT.

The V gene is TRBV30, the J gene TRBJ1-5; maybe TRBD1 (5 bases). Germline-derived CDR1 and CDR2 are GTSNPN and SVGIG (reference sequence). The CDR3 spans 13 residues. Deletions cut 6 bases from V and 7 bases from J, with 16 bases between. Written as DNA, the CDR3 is TGTGCCTGTAACGAGCAGGGAACACAGCCCCAGCATTTT. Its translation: CACNEQGTQPQHF. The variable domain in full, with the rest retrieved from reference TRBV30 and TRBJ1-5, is SQTIHQWPATLVQPVGSPLSLECTVEGTSNPNLYWYRQAAGRGLQLLFYSVGIGQISSEVPQNLSASRPQDRQFILSSKKLLLSDSGFYLCACNEQGTQPQHFGDGTRLSIL.